This is a list of T cell receptor beta chains from one sample in a study of shared clonotypes between healthy human individuals. TCRdb keeps only in-frame clones here, not all; method: immunoSEQ multiplex PCR. The data contain around 100,000 clones, 67% of them singletons. Sequences were obtained from memory CD8+ T cells sorted from blood. The receptors derive from a woman in her twenties or thirties in good health. CDR3s include the opening cysteine and the closing phenylalanine or tryptophan.

v_gene | CDR3aa
TRBV2 | CASILRGYTDTQYF
TRBV30 | CAWLAGEHTGELFF
TRBV4-1 | CASSRDENPGLALNEQFF
TRBV28 | CASRSQGPSGYTF
TRBV7-7 | CASSLVPGGPHEQYF
TRBV28 | CASKGLAGGYQETQYF
TRBV27 | CASSFGLEAFF
TRBV11-2 | CASSYTMAETQYF
TRBV7-9 | CASSPHGAAGELFF
TRBV7-8 | CASSFQGTNEKLFF
TRBV6-5 | CASSSDREPYQPQHF
TRBV13 | CASSSDSSGQQVSGANVLTF
TRBV19 | CASSISFDGSRYEQYF
TRBV7-2 | CASSLASGTGYNEQFF
TRBV4-1 | CASSQVGFNFHRDTQYF
TRBV15 | CATSRDRGPNTGELFF
TRBV10-2 | CASSEVPLAGGADTQYF
TRBV20-1 | CSADRDYEQFF
TRBV20-1 | CSAAETQYF
TRBV25-1 | CASSGTDTYNEQFF
TRBV6-1 | CASRDTGGVDEQFF
TRBV13 | CASSFPRARRNTIYF
TRBV4-2 | CASSQLEGGNQPQHF
TRBV11-2 | CASSPFWSLQETQYF
TRBV19 | CASSIKGDSPSGNTIYF
TRBV6-4 | CASIVMGYLHNEQFF
TRBV2 | CASSTTGVVETQYF
TRBV6-4 | CASSEGNTGELFF
TRBV4-1 | CASSHPGQSSYEQYF
TRBV4-1 | CASSQETGWEGQETQYF
TRBV7-9 | CASRKGPFRGYTF
TRBV19 | CASSGQGGLLNTEAFF
TRBV11-2 | CASSPHLDGGELFF
TRBV5-4 | CASSLPGQGRTEAFF
TRBV6-1 | CASRKEGGLGTEAFF
TRBV2 | CASRWTVGAEQYF
TRBV13 | CASSLEGLAVETQYF
TRBV7-2 | CASSRDINSPLHF
TRBV4-1 | CASSPTQGEYNEQFF
TRBV28 | CASSLSSGRPSDTQYF
TRBV6-1 | CASSETDFYGYTF
TRBV27 | CASSLWLGREQFF
TRBV25-1 | CASSESRGIPEAFF
TRBV5-1 | CASSLALETGEAFF
TRBV7-8 | CASSPGLLNTEAFF
TRBV19 | CASRWRAGANVLTF
TRBV10-3 | CAIHPGTGGIDEQFF
TRBV7-9 | CASSLIESGRLLGEQYF
TRBV5-1 | CASSPDRSSYNEQFF
TRBV5-6 | CASSRGGGGQPQHF
TRBV5-1 | CASSNTDTQYF